This T cell receptor beta chain was identified during a study of T cells of healthy individuals. TCRdb independently ran MiXCR on the 5' RACE reads; one entry per CDR3 protein. The table has around 80,000 distinct CDR3 sequences, about 5% seen once. This clonotype was picked up many times. The CDR3 covers 14 residues. Looked up from germline, CDR1 is GTSNPN and CDR2 is SVGIG (reference sequence). V lost 0 bases and J 8 bases, leaving 13 bases between the germline ends. The chain couples TRBV30 to TRBJ1-4, with D hard to call. The sequence was obtained from a female donor in good health. The CDR3 region is CAWSVSPLQEKLFF. CDR3 coding DNA: TGTGCCTGGAGTGTTAGCCCCCTTCAAGAAAAACTGTTTTTT.